The 25 T cell receptor beta chains reported below all come from one sample, sequenced in a study of CXCR4 blockade with PD-1 therapy in pancreatic cancer. The table came from immunoSEQ multiplex PCR; TCRdb's copy has only in-frame clones and leaves some out. The sample carries about 8,100 clones, roughly 50% recorded once. The sample was tumor tissue. Receptors originate from a human donor with pancreatic ductal adenocarcinoma.

As to this clone: The junction shows a germline mismatch at one end, possibly a read error. The chain couples TRBV4-1 to TRBJ2-1; D remains ambiguous. CDR1 is MGHRA and CDR2 is YSYEKL in the germline V gene. The CDR3 sequence is 14 residues long. CDR3 nucleotides: TGCGCCAGCAGCCAAAGTTCGGGCTACTATGAGCAGTTCTTC. Its protein product is CASSQSSGYYEQFF.

The table lists this clone with a few counts. The chain has TRBV6-8 and TRBJ2-3, with 7 positions matching TRBD2. The trim removed 0 bases at V and 1 base at J, leaving 1 base unmatched. Germline values: CDR1 MNHGY, CDR2 SAAAGT. The CDR3 covers 15 residues. CDR3 nucleotide sequence: TGTGCCAGCAGTTACTCCCTAGCGGGCACAGATACGCAGTATTTT. Protein product: CASSYSLAGTDTQYF.

This clone was recorded a few times. The V and J genes are TRBV15 and TRBJ2-7; TRBD1 aligns across 8 bases. Germline V gene lookup returns CDR1 LNHNV and CDR2 YYDKDF (reference sequence). V was clipped by 2 bases and J by 5 bases; unmatched bases: 8. The CDR3 sequence is 15 residues long. For the CDR3, the DNA is TGTGCCACCAGCAGAACTTTGACAGGGGAGAACGAGCAGTACTTC. It specifies CATSRTLTGENEQYF.

This clone was seen only once. This chain links TRBV28 with TRBJ2-7; 9 bases fit TRBD1. Looked up from germline, CDR1 is MDHEN and CDR2 is SYDVKM. V lost 2 bases and J lost 6; bases outside the gene matches: 5. CDR3 size: 14 residues. CDR3 residues: CASSLPQGASEQYF. DNA for the CDR3: TGTGCCAGCAGTTTACCACAGGGGGCTAGCGAGCAGTACTTC.

The V gene is TRBV19, the J gene TRBJ1-2; D uncertain. The CDR3 spans 13 residues. Trimming cost V 3 bases and J 0 bases, with 5 bases left between them. CDR1 and CDR2 (germline): LNHDA, SQIVND (reference sequence). The CDR3 sequence: CASSIEANYGYTF. The CDR3 DNA sequence: TGTGCCAGTAGTATTGAAGCTAACTATGGCTACACCTTC.

J is TRBJ2-3 and V is TRBV28; D is uncertain. Per germline, CDR1 MDHEN and CDR2 SYDVKM. V was pared by 6 bases and J by 0 bases, with 16 bases between. The CDR3 has 16 amino acids. This CDR3 is CASSLGSWASTDTQYF. DNA of the CDR3: TGTGCCAGCAGCTTGGGATCCTGGGCTAGCACAGATACGCAGTATTTT.

V gene TRBV19 combines with J gene TRBJ2-5; tentatively, D is TRBD2 (5 bases). This CDR3 contains 14 residues. V lost 6 bases to trimming and J lost 2 bases, with 13 bases between them. Germline loops: CDR1 LNHDA, CDR2 SQIVND (reference sequence). The CDR3 spells CASSRLGLQETQYF. The CDR3 DNA is TGTGCCAGTAGCCGTCTTGGACTGCAAGAGACCCAGTACTTC.

Details on this clone: An end of the junction does not agree with germline; a read error may underlie this. CDR3: CATSDGTSYEQYF. The CDR3 DNA follows: TGTGCCACCAGTGACGGGACGTCCTACGAGCAGTACTTC. This chain joins TRBV27 and TRBJ2-7; possibly TRBD1 or TRBD2 for D (5 bases each). The CDR3 contains 13 residues. Germline lookup yields CDR1 MNHEY and CDR2 SMNVEV (reference sequence).

CDR3 amino acids: CSVKENPRAEETQYF. CDR3 bases: TGCAGCGTGAAAGAAAATCCGAGGGCGGAAGAGACCCAGTACTTC. The gene calls are TRBV29-1 and TRBJ2-5; D is possibly TRBD2 (5 bases). V gave up 6 bases and J gave up 3 bases, with 20 bases separating them. The CDR3 sequence is 15 residues long. Germline loops: CDR1 SQVTM, CDR2 ANQGSEA.

This clone was seen only a few times. The chain combines TRBV6-8 with TRBJ2-7; the D gene could be TRBD1 or TRBD2 (5 bases each). V lost 0 bases and J 3 bases, leaving 9 bases between the germline ends. Per the germline V gene, CDR1 is MNHGY and CDR2 is SAAAGT. The CDR3 is 14 amino acids. CDR3 coding DNA: TGTGCCAGCAGTTACTCTGCAGGGAGCTACGAGCAGTACTTC. This codes for CASSYSAGSYEQYF.

The CDR3 spells CASSSGGAEAFF. The CDR3 DNA reads TGTGCCAGCTCATCTGGGGGCGCTGAAGCTTTCTTT. The chain has TRBV18 and TRBJ1-1; D possibly corresponds to TRBD1 (6 bases). V lost 5 bases, J lost 6 bases, and 10 bases lay in between. Per germline, CDR1 KGHSH and CDR2 LQKENI. The CDR3 extends over 12 amino acids.

The chain uses TRBV2 and TRBJ1-1; D unresolved. Germline-derived CDR1 and CDR2 are SNHLY and FYNNEI. Trimming shortened V by 1 base and J by 3 bases, and 3 bases separated the two germline ends. This CDR3 has 12 amino acids. The CDR3 region is CASSEGHTEAFF. The CDR3, as DNA: TGTGCCAGCAGTGAAGGGCACACTGAAGCTTTCTTT.

The genes are TRBV4-1 and TRBJ1-6; D is uncertain. CDR1 and CDR2 (germline): MGHRA, YSYEKL. The CDR3 sequence is 13 residues long. V lost 8 bases, J lost 10 bases, and 15 bases lay in between. The CDR3 nucleotides read TGCGCCAGCTCCGGGATAAGGGAGTCACCCCTCCACTTT. Its translation: CASSGIRESPLHF.

V and J are TRBV11-3 and TRBJ2-5, with D possibly being TRBD1 (5 bases). Germline V gene sequence: CDR1 SGHNT, CDR2 YENEEA. The CDR3 runs 14 residues. Trimming took 5 bases from V and 5 from J, leaving 15 bases between them. This chain's CDR3 is CASSHGAKGETQYF. The CDR3 DNA sequence: TGTGCCAGCAGCCATGGGGCTAAGGGCGAGACCCAGTACTTC. Full variable domain (missing parts from reference TRBV11-3 and TRBJ2-5): EAGVVQSPRYKIIEKKQPVAFWCNPISGHNTLYWYLQNLGQGPELLIRYENEEAVDDSQLPKDRFSAERLKGVDSTLKIQPAELGDSAVYLCASSHGAKGETQYFGPGTRLLVL.

The chain links TRBV29-1 to TRBJ2-7; D is uncertain. From germline, CDR1 is SQVTM and CDR2 ANQGSEA. The CDR3 length is 12 residues. V was shortened by 0 bases and J by 5 bases, with 8 bases between the two germline ends. The CDR3 here is CSVEDGLDEQYF. CDR3 DNA sequence: TGCAGCGTTGAAGATGGTTTGGACGAGCAGTACTTC.

This clone was observed once. The chain links TRBV18 to TRBJ1-2; 8 nucleotides line up with TRBD1. The CDR3 consists of 14 residues. With 5 bases clipped from V and 6 bases from J, the junction kept 8 bases outside the gene matches. The germline gives CDR1 KGHSH, CDR2 LQKENI. CDR3 in amino acids: CASSSGQGDHGYTF. The DNA of the CDR3 is TGTGCCAGCTCATCTGGACAGGGTGACCATGGCTACACCTTC. The variable domain in full, completed from reference TRBV18 and TRBJ1-2, reads NAGVMQNPRHLVRRRGQEARLRCSPMKGHSHVYWYRQLPEEGLKFMVYLQKENIIDESGMPKERFSAEFPKEGPSILRIQQVVRGDSAAYFCASSSGQGDHGYTFGSGTRLTVV.

The rearrangement joins TRBV18 to TRBJ2-3, with D hard to call. Germline-derived CDR1 and CDR2 are KGHSH and LQKENI. The CDR3 consists of 14 residues. The germline V and J ends were trimmed by 2 bases and 4 bases, with 10 bases remaining between them. CDR3 sequence reads: CASSPLLFPDTQYF. The CDR3 nucleotides read TGTGCCAGCTCACCATTGCTTTTCCCAGATACGCAGTATTTT.

This chain connects TRBV29-1 to TRBJ2-1; D might be TRBD2 (6 bases). Germline CDR1 is SQVTM and CDR2 is ANQGSEA. The CDR3 spans 17 residues. V dropped 1 base and J dropped 4 bases, with 20 bases sitting between them. The CDR3 DNA reads as TGCAGCGTTGAAGGCCACCAACGGGAGACCCGATACAATGAGCAGTTCTTC. Translating it yields CSVEGHQRETRYNEQFF.

This clone was counted between two and nine times. The V gene is TRBV7-5, the J gene TRBJ2-7. TRBV7-5 is described as a pseudogene. This CDR3 comprises 15 residues. The CDR3 loop is CASSYRTQPLDEQYF. As DNA, the CDR3 is TGTGCCAGCAGCTACCGGACCCAACCTCTGGACGAGCAGTACTTC.

This clone was seen only once. The chain has TRBV19 and TRBJ2-7; D not resolved. This CDR3 has 13 amino acids. The V end lost 0 bases, the J end lost 3 bases, and 6 bases lay between the germline ends. CDR1 is LNHDA and CDR2 is SQIVND in the germline V gene (reference sequence). DNA for the CDR3: TGTGCCAGTAGTATAGACAGAAACTACGAGCAGTACTTC. The encoded protein is CASSIDRNYEQYF.

By share of the sample, this clone is large. V gene TRBV11-3 combines with J gene TRBJ1-2, with 8 bases that match TRBD1. CDR3 length: 16 amino acids. The junction had 12 bases not matched to a gene; V was cut back by 4 bases and J by 5 bases. CDR1 is SGHNT, CDR2 YENEEA, per germline. CDR3 residues: CASSSDLRDRIYGYTF. CDR3 nucleotides: TGTGCCAGCAGCTCGGACCTCCGGGACAGGATATATGGCTACACCTTC.

DNA for the CDR3: TGCGCCAGCAGTGAGTCTCTAGCCAAAAACATTCAGTACTTC. Residues: CASSESLAKNIQYF. The chain carries TRBV10-1 and TRBJ2-4; D remains unclear. Germline V lookup: CDR1 WNHNN, CDR2 SYGVQD (reference sequence). Deletions cut 0 bases from V and 0 bases from J, with 3 bases between. This CDR3 has 14 residues.

This chain joins TRBV14 and TRBJ1-3, with D hard to call. The CDR3 covers 15 residues. Trimming removed 4 bases at V and 3 bases at J, with 13 bases between. Germline V gene sequence: CDR1 SGHDN, CDR2 FVKESK. CDR3 sequence reads: CASSLNIGRGNTIYF. The DNA of the CDR3 is TGTGCCAGCAGCCTGAACATAGGACGTGGAAACACCATATATTTT.

The rearrangement joins TRBV18 to TRBJ2-2, with D maybe TRBD2 (5 bases). Germline values: CDR1 KGHSH, CDR2 LQKENI. Deletions cut 1 base from V and 1 base from J, with 10 bases between. This CDR3 contains 16 residues. CDR3 loop: CASSPREAGNTGELFF. CDR3 nucleotides: TGTGCCAGCTCACCACGCGAGGCGGGGAACACCGGGGAGCTGTTTTTT.

The chain uses TRBV19 and TRBJ2-1; maybe TRBD2 (5 bases). CDR1 LNHDA and CDR2 SQIVND come from the germline V gene (reference sequence). The CDR3 consists of 14 residues. Trimming cost V 7 bases and J 4 bases, with 14 bases left between them. CDR3 in amino acids: CASNGLSPYNEQFF. Written as DNA, the CDR3 is TGTGCCAGTAACGGACTCTCACCATACAATGAGCAGTTCTTC.